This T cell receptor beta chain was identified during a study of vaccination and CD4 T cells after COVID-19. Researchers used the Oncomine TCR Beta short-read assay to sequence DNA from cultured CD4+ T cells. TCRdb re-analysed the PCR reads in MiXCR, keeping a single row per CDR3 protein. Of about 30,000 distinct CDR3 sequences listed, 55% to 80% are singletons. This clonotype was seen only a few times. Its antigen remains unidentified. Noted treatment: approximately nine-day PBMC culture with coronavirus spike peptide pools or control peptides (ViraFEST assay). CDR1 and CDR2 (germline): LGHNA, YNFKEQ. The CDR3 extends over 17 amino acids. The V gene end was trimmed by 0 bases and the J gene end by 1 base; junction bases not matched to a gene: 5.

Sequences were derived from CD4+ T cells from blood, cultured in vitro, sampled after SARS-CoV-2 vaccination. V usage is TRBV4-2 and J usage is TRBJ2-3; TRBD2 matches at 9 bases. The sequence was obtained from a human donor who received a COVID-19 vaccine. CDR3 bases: TGTGCCAGCAGCCAAGATCAGGCTAGCGGGGGCACAGATACGCAGTATTTT. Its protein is CASSQDQASGGTDTQYF.